This is a list of T cell receptor beta chains from one sample in a study of control samples from healthy donors and cancer patients. TCRdb's table, derived via immunoSEQ multiplex PCR, lists solely in-frame clones and lacks some. Seen here are about 180,000 clones, about 91% observed once, and the top ten hold roughly 2.1%. The sequencing sample was made of blood. The receptors come from a woman aged 40 to 49 in good health. Both conserved end residues are part of each CDR3. The order of the fields is V gene, J gene, clone size, D gene, CDR3 protein, CDR3 DNA. D genes are given only for firm matches. Not every row has a clone size; where given, it reads once, few, many or a size class.

TRBV19	TRBJ1-5	.	TRBD1	CASSVQQGALNQPQHF	TGTGCCAGTAGTGTACAACAGGGGGCCCTCAATCAGCCCCAGCATTTT
TRBV6-6	TRBJ1-6	.	TRBD1	CASSPKGQGVSPLHF	TGTGCCAGCAGTCCTAAGGGACAGGGGGTTTCACCCCTCCACTTT
TRBV3-1/TRBV3-2	TRBJ2-3	few	.	CASSQRGTDTQYF	TGTGCCAGCAGCCAACGGGGAACAGATACGCAGTATTTT
TRBV5-4	TRBJ1-2	.	TRBD1	CASSYQTGNYGYTF	TGTGCCAGCAGCTACCAGACAGGGAACTATGGCTACACCTTC
TRBV9	TRBJ1-1	once	.	CASSRGGNTEAFF	TGTGCCAGCTCCCGGGGGGGGAACACTGAAGCTTTCTTT
TRBV6-1	TRBJ1-2	.	.	CASSPQRANGYTF	TGTGCCAGCAGTCCCCAGAGAGCGAATGGCTACACCTTC
TRBV5-1	TRBJ2-2	.	.	CASSLYRDTGELFF	TGCGCCAGCAGCCTTTACCGGGACACCGGGGAGCTGTTTTTT
TRBV10-3	TRBJ1-3	.	.	CATENGNTGNTIYF	TGTGCCACAGAGAATGGGAATACTGGAAACACCATATATTTT
TRBV28	TRBJ1-1	.	.	CASSLPGENTEAFF	TGTGCCAGCAGTTTACCGGGAGAGAACACTGAAGCTTTCTTT
TRBV3-1/TRBV3-2	TRBJ2-5	.	.	CASSPTLGQETQYF	TGTGCCAGCAGCCCTACACTGGGGCAAGAGACCCAGTACTTC
TRBV21-1	TRBJ1-6	.	.	CASSLLGDRTEIGSPLHF	TGTGCCAGCAGCCTCCTGGGGGACAGGACGGAGATCGGTTCACCCCTCCACTTT
TRBV6-5	TRBJ2-7	.	TRBD1	CASSQAGGHEQYF	TGTGCCAGCAGTCAGGCAGGGGGACACGAGCAGTACTTC
TRBV27	TRBJ2-7	few	TRBD2	CASSLGGEGYEQYF	TGTGCCAGCAGTTTGGGAGGGGAGGGCTACGAGCAGTACTTC
TRBV4-1	TRBJ1-4	.	.	CASSQFGEKLFF	TGCGCCAGCAGCCAATTCGGCGAAAAACTGTTTTTT
TRBV3-1/TRBV3-2	TRBJ1-2	.	.	CASSQDTGLYGYTF	TGTGCCAGCAGCCAAGATACAGGGCTCTATGGCTACACCTTC
TRBV10-2	TRBJ1-5	few	.	CASKRSSNQPQHF	TGCGCCAGCAAGAGGAGTAGCAATCAGCCCCAGCATTTT
TRBV4-2	TRBJ2-3	.	TRBD2	CASSQDLAGAFTDTQYF	TGTGCCAGCAGCCAGGATTTAGCGGGGGCTTTCACAGATACGCAGTATTTT
TRBV6-5	TRBJ1-2	.	.	CASRIGLGGYTF	TGTGCCAGCAGGATCGGCCTGGGGGGCTACACCTTC
TRBV6-5	TRBJ1-6	.	.	CASRSPGQPNSPLHF	TGTGCCAGCAGGTCCCCCGGACAGCCGAACTCACCCCTCCACTTT
TRBV19	TRBJ1-6	.	TRBD1	CASSKRTGADNSPLHF	TGTGCCAGTAGTAAACGGACAGGGGCGGATAATTCACCCCTCCACTTT
TRBV4-2	TRBJ2-1	.	.	CASSQESVKGFTGNNEQFF	TGTGCCAGCAGCCAAGAATCTGTTAAAGGGTTCACCGGGAACAATGAGCAGTTCTTC
TRBV28	TRBJ1-5	.	TRBD1	CASRATGGGYQPQHF	TGTGCCAGCAGAGCGACAGGGGGCGGGTATCAGCCCCAGCATTTT
TRBV10-1	TRBJ2-3	.	.	CASRPYRERTDTQYF	TGCGCCAGCAGACCATACAGGGAACGCACAGATACGCAGTATTTT
TRBV6-5	TRBJ2-2	.	.	CASSWSLGDAGELFF	TGTGCCAGCAGTTGGTCATTGGGGGACGCCGGGGAGCTGTTTTTT
TRBV2	TRBJ2-2	.	.	CASNYAGELFF	TGTGCCAGCAACTACGCCGGGGAGCTGTTTTTT
TRBV7-9	TRBJ2-1	.	.	CASSQSHGEQFF	TGTGCCAGCAGCCAGAGCCATGGTGAGCAGTTCTTC
TRBV7-9	TRBJ1-6	.	.	CASKTSGDNSPLHF	TGTGCCAGCAAAACTTCAGGGGATAATTCACCCCTCCACTTT
TRBV12-3/TRBV12-4	TRBJ1-2	once	TRBD1	CASSLTGAGYTF	TGTGCCAGCAGCCTCACAGGGGCAGGCTACACCTTC
TRBV27	TRBJ2-7	.	.	CASSLDFRPGDDEQYF	TGTGCCAGCAGTTTAGACTTTAGGCCTGGGGACGACGAGCAGTACTTC
TRBV29-1	TRBJ1-2	.	TRBD1	CSVADREDGYTF	TGCAGCGTTGCGGACAGGGAAGATGGCTACACCTTC